Listed below are T cell receptor beta chains from one sample, sequenced in a study of neurological immune-mediated disorders. Using its own MiXCR run on the 5' RACE reads, TCRdb lists one record per CDR3 protein. In the table there are about 70,000 distinct CDR3 sequences, roughly 5.6% of which are singletons. Sequenced input: PBMCs. Receptor source: a human donor with multiple sclerosis. The donor label of this sample is uncertain. Both conserved end residues are part of each CDR3. A D gene is named only where the DNA matches it firmly. Not every row has a clone size; where given, it reads once, few, many or a size class.

D gene,J gene,clone size,V gene,CDR3 protein,CDR3 DNA
NA,TRBJ1-5,many,TRBV30,CAWSVGGDQPQHF,TGTGCCTGGAGTGTAGGAGGAGACCAGCCCCAGCATTTT
NA,TRBJ2-7,many,TRBV5-1,CASSQDTRLYEQYF,TGCGCCAGCAGCCAGGACACACGACTCTACGAGCAGTACTTC
NA,TRBJ1-3,many,TRBV5-1,CASSLLQGSSGNTIYF,TGCGCCAGCAGCTTATTACAGGGAAGCTCTGGAAACACCATATATTTT
TRBD2,TRBJ2-3,NA,TRBV5-5,CASPLAGGYTQYF,TGTGCCAGCCCACTAGCGGGGGGGTATACGCAGTATTTT
NA,TRBJ2-5,many,TRBV7-8,CASSLGGGSWWETQYF,TGTGCCAGCAGCTTAGGGGGTGGGAGTTGGTGGGAGACCCAGTACTTC
NA,TRBJ2-1,many,TRBV5-1,CASSLADTTSYNEQFF,TGCGCCAGCAGCTTGGCGGACACAACCTCCTACAATGAGCAGTTCTTC
NA,TRBJ2-1,many,TRBV20-1,CSARVPPPVGYNEQFF,TGCAGTGCTAGAGTTCCTCCCCCGGTGGGCTACAATGAGCAGTTCTTC
NA,TRBJ1-1,many,TRBV12-3/TRBV12-4,CASRPTELKNTEAFF,TGTGCCAGCAGGCCTACAGAACTCAAGAACACTGAAGCTTTCTTT
TRBD1,TRBJ2-3,many,TRBV12-5,CASGTGTGRTDTQYF,TGTGCTAGTGGCACCGGGACAGGGCGTACAGATACGCAGTATTTT
TRBD2,TRBJ2-3,many,TRBV3-1,CASSQVSGGPTQYF,TGTGCCAGCAGCCAAGTAAGCGGGGGCCCTACGCAGTATTTT
NA,TRBJ1-1,many,TRBV5-5,CASSKSGGEVNTEAFF,TGTGCCAGCAGCAAGAGCGGGGGAGAAGTGAACACTGAAGCTTTCTTT
TRBD2,TRBJ2-1,many,TRBV10-3,CAISESLRGYEQFF,TGTGCCATCAGTGAGTCTCTGCGGGGGTATGAGCAGTTCTTC
TRBD2,TRBJ2-2,many,TRBV5-1,CASSLAGTSGGTNTGELFF,TGCGCCAGCAGCTTGGCAGGGACTAGCGGGGGGACGAACACCGGGGAGCTGTTTTTT
TRBD2,TRBJ2-3,many,TRBV4-1,CASSHGLAGADTQYF,TGCGCCAGCAGCCATGGACTAGCGGGGGCAGATACGCAGTATTTT
NA,TRBJ1-6,many,TRBV12-3/TRBV12-4,CASSPWGSPLHF,TGTGCCAGCAGCCCCTGGGGTTCACCCCTCCACTTT
TRBD1,TRBJ1-6,many,TRBV10-2,CASRPPGQGDNSPLHF,TGCGCCAGCAGGCCCCCCGGACAGGGCGATAATTCACCCCTCCACTTT
NA,TRBJ2-1,many,TRBV3-1,CASSQLWHEQFF,TGTGCCAGCAGCCAATTGTGGCATGAGCAGTTCTTC
NA,TRBJ2-1,many,TRBV5-1,CASSLDTGIFYNEQFF,TGCGCCAGCAGCTTGGATACCGGAATCTTCTACAATGAGCAGTTCTTC
TRBD1,TRBJ1-1,many,TRBV20-1,CSARDRATEAFF,TGCAGTGCTAGGGACAGGGCCACTGAAGCTTTCTTT
TRBD1,TRBJ2-3,many,TRBV5-1,CASSFLGQGDTQYF,TGCGCCAGCAGCTTTCTGGGACAGGGAGATACGCAGTATTTT
NA,TRBJ2-3,many,TRBV20-1,CSAREGGSFATQYF,TGCAGTGCTAGAGAGGGTGGTAGTTTTGCTACGCAGTATTTT
TRBD2,TRBJ2-7,many,TRBV5-1,CASSLGLAGGPYEQYF,TGCGCCAGCAGCTTGGGGCTAGCGGGGGGGCCGTACGAGCAGTACTTC
NA,TRBJ1-2,many,TRBV29-1,CSVPRGDGYTF,TGCAGCGTCCCCCGGGGCGATGGCTACACCTTC
NA,TRBJ1-5,NA,TRBV5-1,CASSLEVGQPQHF,TGCGCCAGCAGCTTAGAGGTTGGGCAGCCCCAGCATTTT
NA,TRBJ1-2,many,TRBV6-5,CASSYGAHYGYTF,TGTGCCAGCAGTTATGGGGCTCACTATGGCTACACCTTC
TRBD2,TRBJ2-3,many,TRBV7-8,CASSFLAGGTDTQYF,TGTGCCAGCAGCTTTCTAGCGGGGGGGACCGATACGCAGTATTTT
NA,TRBJ2-3,many,TRBV3-1,CASSRPGGTQYF,TGTGCCAGCAGCCGCCCCGGAGGTACGCAGTATTTT
NA,TRBJ2-3,many,TRBV5-5,CASSFMYHRTDTQYF,TGTGCCAGCAGCTTCATGTATCACCGCACAGATACGCAGTATTTT
NA,TRBJ1-1,many,TRBV20-1,CSASEGFAEAFF,TGCAGTGCTAGTGAGGGCTTCGCTGAAGCTTTCTTT
TRBD2,TRBJ2-3,NA,TRBV4-1,CASSQDRLAGGDTQYF,TGCGCCAGCAGCCAAGATCGTCTAGCGGGGGGCGATACGCAGTATTTT
NA,TRBJ1-4,many,TRBV20-1,CSARDGPEEKLFF,TGCAGTGCTAGAGATGGGCCCGAGGAAAAACTGTTTTTT
TRBD2,TRBJ2-2,many,TRBV12-3/TRBV12-4,CASTPRLAGRGGGELFF,TGTGCCAGCACCCCCCGCCTAGCGGGCCGGGGGGGCGGGGAGCTGTTTTTT
NA,TRBJ2-2,many,TRBV7-9,CASSGLRALITGELFF,TGTGCCAGCAGCGGCTTGAGAGCCCTGATCACCGGGGAGCTGTTTTTT
NA,TRBJ1-1,many,TRBV29-1,CSDRRRGGGEAFF,TGCAGCGACCGGCGGAGGGGCGGAGGTGAAGCTTTCTTT
TRBD1,TRBJ2-1,NA,TRBV6-5,CASSSGQGGYNEQFF,TGTGCCAGCAGTTCGGGACAGGGTGGCTACAATGAGCAGTTCTTC
NA,TRBJ1-2,many,TRBV6-2/TRBV6-3,CASTSWRAPGYTF,TGTGCCAGCACCTCGTGGAGGGCGCCAGGCTACACCTTC
NA,TRBJ2-4,few,TRBV5-1,CASSSRVGSLDIQYF,TGCGCCAGCAGCTCGAGGGTGGGGAGTTTAGACATTCAGTACTTC
TRBD1,TRBJ2-7,many,TRBV3-1,CASSQAGQAGEQYF,TGTGCCAGCAGCCAGGCCGGACAGGCGGGCGAGCAGTACTTC
TRBD2,TRBJ2-3,many,TRBV10-3,CAIKAGEEADTQYF,TGTGCCATCAAGGCGGGGGAGGAGGCAGATACGCAGTATTTT
NA,TRBJ2-5,many,TRBV10-3,CAITADLGETQYF,TGTGCCATCACCGCGGACCTGGGGGAGACCCAGTACTTC
NA,TRBJ2-6,NA,TRBV20-1,CSARPTAVVGANVLTF,TGCAGTGCTAGACCGACTGCGGTGGTAGGGGCCAACGTCCTGACTTTC
NA,TRBJ1-1,many,TRBV3-1,CASRTGHTEAFF,TGTGCCAGCAGAACAGGTCACACTGAAGCTTTCTTT
NA,TRBJ2-7,many,TRBV5-1,CASSLTGSEQYF,TGCGCCAGCAGCCTTACAGGGAGCGAGCAGTACTTC
NA,TRBJ2-7,many,TRBV11-2,CASSEGGYEQYF,TGTGCCAGCAGTGAAGGAGGGTACGAGCAGTACTTC
NA,TRBJ1-5,many,TRBV20-1,CSARRVSGNQPQHF,TGCAGTGCTAGGAGGGTTTCAGGCAATCAGCCCCAGCATTTT
TRBD2,TRBJ2-1,many,TRBV20-1,CSAISGGTYNEQFF,TGCAGTGCTATAAGCGGGGGCACGTACAATGAGCAGTTCTTC
NA,TRBJ2-7,many,TRBV5-1,CASSLTHVDEQYF,TGCGCCAGCAGCTTAACTCATGTTGACGAGCAGTACTTC
TRBD2,TRBJ2-7,many,TRBV7-6,CASSLLAGGPYEQYF,TGTGCCAGCAGCCTTCTAGCGGGGGGGCCCTACGAGCAGTACTTC
NA,TRBJ1-2,many,TRBV5-6,CASSLDRGYTF,TGTGCCAGCAGCTTGGACAGGGGCTACACCTTC
TRBD1,TRBJ1-6,many,TRBV5-1,CASSLATGATNSPLHF,TGCGCCAGCAGCTTGGCTACAGGGGCAACTAATTCACCCCTCCACTTT